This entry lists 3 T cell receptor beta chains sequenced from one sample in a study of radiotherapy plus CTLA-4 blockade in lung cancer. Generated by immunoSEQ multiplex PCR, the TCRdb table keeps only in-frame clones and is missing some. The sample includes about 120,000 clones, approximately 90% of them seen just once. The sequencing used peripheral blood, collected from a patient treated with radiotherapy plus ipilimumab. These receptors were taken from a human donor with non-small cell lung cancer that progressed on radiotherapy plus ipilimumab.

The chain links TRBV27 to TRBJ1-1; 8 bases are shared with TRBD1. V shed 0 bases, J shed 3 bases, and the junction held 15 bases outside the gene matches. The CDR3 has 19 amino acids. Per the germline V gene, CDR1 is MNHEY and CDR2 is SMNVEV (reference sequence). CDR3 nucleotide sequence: TGTGCCAGCAGTTTATCTCGGACAGGGTATTCGTATTTGGACACTGAAGCTTTCTTT. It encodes CASSLSRTGYSYLDTEAFF.

Here the CDR3 DNA reads TGCGCCAGCAGCGTCACAGGGTTGGAGACCCAGTACTTC. Translated: CASSVTGLETQYF. The rearrangement links TRBV5-1 to TRBJ2-5; maybe TRBD1 (6 bases). Germline CDR1 SGHRS, CDR2 YFSETQ. The V gene lost 4 bases and the J gene lost 5 bases, with 12 bases spanning the gap. The CDR3 consists of 13 residues. The full variable domain, in which reference TRBV5-1 and TRBJ2-5 provide the parts outside the CDR3, is KAGVTQTPRYLIKTRGQQVTLSCSPISGHRSVSWYQQTPGQGLQFLFEYFSETQRNKGNFPGRFSGRQFSNSRSEMNVSTLELGDSALYLCASSVTGLETQYFGPGTRLLVL.

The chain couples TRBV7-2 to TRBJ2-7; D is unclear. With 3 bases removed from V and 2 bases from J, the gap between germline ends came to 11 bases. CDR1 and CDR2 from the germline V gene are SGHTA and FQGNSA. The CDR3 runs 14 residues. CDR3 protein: CASSFAVNPYEQYF. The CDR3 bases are TGTGCCAGCAGCTTTGCGGTAAATCCCTACGAGCAGTACTTC.